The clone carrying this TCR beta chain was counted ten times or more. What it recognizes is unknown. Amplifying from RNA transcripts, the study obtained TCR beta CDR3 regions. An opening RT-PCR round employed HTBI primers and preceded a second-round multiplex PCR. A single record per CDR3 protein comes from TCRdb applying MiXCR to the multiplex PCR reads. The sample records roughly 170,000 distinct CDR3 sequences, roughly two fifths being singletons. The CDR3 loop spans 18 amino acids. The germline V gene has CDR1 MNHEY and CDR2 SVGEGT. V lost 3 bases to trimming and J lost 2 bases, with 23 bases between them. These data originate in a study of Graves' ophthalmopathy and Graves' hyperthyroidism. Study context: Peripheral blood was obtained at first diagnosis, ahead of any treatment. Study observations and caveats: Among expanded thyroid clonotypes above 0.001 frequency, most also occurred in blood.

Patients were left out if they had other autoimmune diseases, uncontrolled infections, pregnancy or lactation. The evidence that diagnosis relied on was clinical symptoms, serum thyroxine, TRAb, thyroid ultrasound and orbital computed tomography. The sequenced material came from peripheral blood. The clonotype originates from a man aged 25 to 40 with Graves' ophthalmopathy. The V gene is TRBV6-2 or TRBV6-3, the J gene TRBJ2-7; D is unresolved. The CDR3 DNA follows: TGTGCCAGCAGTTATAATGGTTCGTGGTCGGACGGTACCTACGAGCAGTACTTC. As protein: CASSYNGSWSDGTYEQYF.